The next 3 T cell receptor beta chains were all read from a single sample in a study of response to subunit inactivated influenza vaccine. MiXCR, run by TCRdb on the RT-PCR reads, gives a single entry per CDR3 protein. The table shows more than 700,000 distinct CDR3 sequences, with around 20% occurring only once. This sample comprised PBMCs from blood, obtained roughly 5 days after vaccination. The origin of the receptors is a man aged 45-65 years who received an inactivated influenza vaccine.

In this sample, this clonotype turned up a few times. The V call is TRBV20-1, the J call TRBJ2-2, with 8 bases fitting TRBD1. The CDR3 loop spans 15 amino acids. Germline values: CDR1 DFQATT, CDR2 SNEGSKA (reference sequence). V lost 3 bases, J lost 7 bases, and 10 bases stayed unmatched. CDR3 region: CSASPGQGLGGELFF. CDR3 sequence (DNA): TGCAGTGCTAGCCCCGGACAGGGACTCGGCGGGGAGCTGTTTTTT.

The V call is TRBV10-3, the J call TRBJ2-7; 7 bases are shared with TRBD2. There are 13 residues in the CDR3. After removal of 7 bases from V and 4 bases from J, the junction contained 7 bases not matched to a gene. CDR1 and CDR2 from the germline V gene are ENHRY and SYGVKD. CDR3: CAIKRDSLYEQYF. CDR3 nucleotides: TGTGCCATCAAGCGGGACTCCCTATACGAGCAGTACTTC.

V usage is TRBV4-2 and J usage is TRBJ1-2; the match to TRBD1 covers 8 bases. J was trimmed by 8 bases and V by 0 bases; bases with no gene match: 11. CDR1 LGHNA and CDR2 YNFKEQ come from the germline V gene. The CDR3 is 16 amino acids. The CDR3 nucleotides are TGTGCCAGCAGCCAAGATCGGGACAGGAGGACGATCGGCTACACCTTC. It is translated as CASSQDRDRRTIGYTF.